The clone carrying this T cell receptor (beta chain) has more than one count but fewer than ten. Antigen specificity is unknown. One junction end does not reproduce the germline sequence, and a read error may be involved. TCR beta CDR3 regions were amplified from RNA. HTBI primers were the set used in a first-round RT-PCR of the TCR CDR3. TCRdb called the multiplex PCR reads again in MiXCR, with one record for every CDR3 protein. The table records around 700,000 distinct CDR3 sequences, 15% to 20% of them present only once. The germline V gene has CDR1 KGHSH and CDR2 LQKENI. This CDR3 is built from 14 residues. Patients showing uncontrolled infection, other autoimmune disease, pregnancy or lactation were ineligible. These data come from a study of T cells in Graves' hyperthyroidism and ophthalmopathy. Broader study findings: Blood also carried most thyroid clonotypes expanded above 0.001. Ophthalmopathy onset followed model prediction by a median approximately 6.2 months.

The gene calls are TRBV18 and TRBJ1-5, with D unclear. The TCR originated in a woman in her 50s with Graves' hyperthyroidism that later progressed to Graves' ophthalmopathy. Sequencing was done on a sample of blood. Written as DNA, the CDR3 is TGTGCCGGCTCACCGGACGCCGAATTATGGCCCCAGCATTTT. It codes for CAGSPDAELWPQHF. The full variable domain, in which reference TRBV18 and TRBJ1-5 provide the parts outside the CDR3, is NAGVMQNPRHLVRRRGQEARLRCSPMKGHSHVYWYRQLPEEGLKFMVYLQKENIIDESGMPKERFSAEFPKEGPSILRIQQVVRGDSAAYFCAGSPDAELWPQHFGDGTRLSIL.